These T cell receptor beta chains were read from a single sample in a study of blood T cell repertoires in COVID-19. Clones were sequenced by immunoSEQ multiplex PCR, and TCRdb holds only the in-frame ones, with some missing. The repertoire consists of about 270,000 clones, with approximately 85% occurring once and the leading ten covering 5% to 6%. Material: peripheral blood. These receptors all stem from a woman older than 75 with COVID-19, enrolled during active disease. Each CDR3 is given with its conserved first and last residue. D genes are given only for firm matches.

>TRBJ1-6|.|TRBV30
TGTGCCTGGAATTCCTTTAGAGGCAATTCACCCCTCCACTTT
CAWNSFRGNSPLHF
>TRBJ1-2|.|TRBV5-5
TGTGCCAGCAGCTTGGTTTCGGTGAACTATGGCTACACCTTC
CASSLVSVNYGYTF
>TRBJ2-1|TRBD1|TRBV7-2
TGTGCCAGCAGCTTAGAGGGACAGAGTGCCAATGAGCAGTTCTTC
CASSLEGQSANEQFF
>TRBJ1-3|.|TRBV18
TGTGCCAACTCACCACCCCAGGCGTATGTGTCTGGAAACACCATATATTTT
CANSPPQAYVSGNTIYF
>TRBJ2-1|.|TRBV28
TGTGCCAGCAGTTTATGGGGGGGTCCCAATGAGCAGTTCTTC
CASSLWGGPNEQFF
>TRBJ2-5|.|TRBV9
TGTGCCAGCAGCGGGCCCAGAGAGGGGCGGGGTCCACAAGAGACCCAGTACTTC
CASSGPREGRGPQETQYF
>TRBJ1-1|TRBD1|TRBV30
TGTGCCTGGAGTACCCTAGGGTGGACAGGCGACGCTTTCTTT
CAWSTLGWTGDAFF
>TRBJ1-1|.|TRBV5-4
TGTGCCAGCAGCCCTTCCGGGGGGAACACTGAAGCTTTCTTT
CASSPSGGNTEAFF
>TRBJ1-6|TRBD1|TRBV5-8
TGTGCCAGCAGCTTGAGGGACAGGGTCAATTCACCCCTCCACTTT
CASSLRDRVNSPLHF
>TRBJ1-2|.|TRBV11-2
TGTGCCAGCAGCCCAAGCGGCCCGCTCAAGCGGGGCTACACCTTC
CASSPSGPLKRGYTF
>TRBJ2-5|TRBD2|TRBV19
TGTGCCGGACTAGCTTGGAAGACCCAGTACTTC
CAGLAWKTQYF